This T cell receptor beta chain is from a study of read filtering for tumor transcriptome and immune sequencing. Looking at the study overall: R-ISS stage counts were under 10 for I, roughly 16 for II, about seven for III. DNase treatment preceded whole-transcriptome library preparation. Study findings and constraints: Single-read clonotypes: about 81.9% of IR-seq clonotypes (around 3.6% of reads), about 75% of RNA-seq clonotypes (44.6% of reads).

CDR3 length: 14 residues. Germline trimming cut 6 bases from V and 8 bases from J; bases unmatched to any gene: 9. From approximately 430 ng of RNA, a library with molecular barcoded alpha/delta and beta/gamma adaptors was made. TCRdb called the reads again in MiXCR, with one record for every CDR3 protein. The sample holds tens of thousands of distinct CDR3 sequences, roughly a fifth seen once. This clonotype was seen a handful of times. Its target is unknown. The chain joins TRBV12-3 or TRBV12-4 to TRBJ1-4; TRBD1 matches 7 bases. The sequence derives from a donor over 35 with multiple myeloma. Input material: a population of CD138-negative cells sorted from bone marrow. The CDR3 DNA is TGTGCCAGCAGCCCTCCAGGGGGGGACGAAAAACTGTTTTTT. This codes for CASSPPGGDEKLFF.